This entry features one T cell receptor beta chain sequence. The record originates from a study of CD8 T cells in Susac syndrome. Trimming took 1 base from V and 3 from J, leaving 4 bases between them. CDR1 SGHTA and CDR2 FQGNSA come from the germline V gene. CDR3 length: 12 residues. Random-hexamer reverse transcription was applied to about 0.5 to 1 ug RNA. TCRdb recomputed calls from the immunoSEQ multiplex PCR reads with MiXCR, one row per CDR3 protein. The sample holds 250,000 to 300,000 distinct CDR3 sequences; roughly 81% are singletons and the top ten take approximately 0.11%. Blood CD8+ and CD4+ T cells underwent high-throughput TCR beta sequencing.

The sample comprised CD8+ T cells from PBMCs. The clonotype originates from a human donor with multiple sclerosis. The chain carries TRBV7-2 and TRBJ2-7; D not certain. This chain's CDR3 is CASSLVRYEQYF. The CDR3 nucleotides read TGTGCCAGCAGCTTAGTACGCTACGAGCAGTACTTC.